These 9 T cell receptor beta chains were sequenced from one sample in a study of regulatory T cells in long-lasting Graves disease. Time point in this sample: newly diagnosed GD, antithyroid drugs for less than 3 months. Researchers made the TCR library from RNA that was extracted from PBMCs. Sequencing libraries for TCR beta were prepared with iRepertoire HTBI primers and Arm-PCR of CDR3 regions. MiXCR, run by TCRdb on the multiplex PCR reads, gives a single entry per CDR3 protein. The sample consists of some 370,000 distinct CDR3 sequences, approximately 12% of them appearing once. The data were also submitted as part of a second study, on T cells in Graves' hyperthyroidism and ophthalmopathy.

This sample comprised peripheral blood mononuclear cells (PBMCs), obtained at new diagnosis, from a patient treated with antithyroid drugs. Receptors were obtained from a young woman with Graves disease.

This clonotype occurred many times. The chain employs TRBV10-3 and TRBJ2-3, with D possibly TRBD2 on 6 matching bases. Germline CDR1 and CDR2: ENHRY and SYGVKD. V lost 2 bases to trimming and J lost 10 bases, with 19 bases between them. This CDR3 spans 15 amino acids. CDR3 bases: TGTGCCATCAGTGAGAAAGGCGGGATGGGAATGGCGCAGTATTTT. Residues: CAISEKGGMGMAQYF.

The table lists this clonotype with many counts. V gene TRBV7-3 combines with J gene TRBJ2-3; 11 bases map to TRBD2. CDR1 is SGHTA and CDR2 is FQGTGA in the germline V gene. The CDR3 spans 17 residues. V lost 0 bases to trimming and J lost 4 bases; unmatched junction nucleotides: 6. CDR3 amino acids: CASSLTVLAGAADTQYF. CDR3 nucleotide sequence: TGTGCCAGCAGCTTAACCGTACTAGCGGGAGCGGCAGATACGCAGTATTTT.

The table lists this clonotype with many counts. The chain uses TRBV27 and TRBJ2-7; 8 bases match TRBD1. The ends lost 5 bases at V and 2 bases at J; junction bases unmatched: 8. The germline CDR1 and CDR2 sequences are MNHEY and SMNVEV (reference sequence). The CDR3 has 15 residues. CDR3 DNA sequence: TGTGCCAGCAGTAGCTTGGGACAGGCGGCCTACGAGCAGTACTTC. Translation: CASSSLGQAAYEQYF.

This clonotype was observed a handful of times. This clone may be a read error of a much larger clone one base away. This chain joins TRBV6-2 or TRBV6-3 and TRBJ1-1, with a weak D call TRBD1 (5 bases). This CDR3 is 13 amino acids long. From germline, CDR1 is MNHEY and CDR2 SVGEGT. The ends were cut back, 6 bases at V and 1 base at J, with 9 bases in the middle. The chain's CDR3 is CASSHDRNTEAFF. The CDR3 nucleotides are TGTGCCAGCAGCCACGACAGGAACACTGAAGCTTTCTTT.

At least ten counts were recorded for this clonotype. The chain combines TRBV14 with TRBJ1-1; D might be TRBD1 (6 bases). The V end was cut by 4 bases, the J end by 0 bases, with 15 bases between. CDR1 is SGHDN and CDR2 is FVKESK in the germline V gene. This CDR3 has 16 residues. Written as DNA, the CDR3 is TGTGCCAGCAGCCCACAGGACAGTTTGTTGAACACTGAAGCTTTCTTT. Protein sequence: CASSPQDSLLNTEAFF.

This clonotype has a count of ten or more. The rearrangement uses TRBV18 and TRBJ2-7, with D possibly matching TRBD2 (5 bases). Per germline, CDR1 KGHSH and CDR2 LQKENI. V lost 2 bases, J lost 3 bases, and 11 bases lay in between. The CDR3 has 14 amino acids. CDR3 amino acids: CASSPTDSNYEQYF. DNA of the CDR3: TGTGCCAGCTCACCAACGGACTCAAACTACGAGCAGTACTTC.

There are many counts of this clonotype. This chain connects TRBV3-1 to TRBJ1-1; D unresolved. The CDR3 extends over 14 amino acids. CDR1 is LGHDT, CDR2 YNNKEL, per germline (reference sequence). V was clipped by 1 base and J by 5 bases, with 11 bases between them. The CDR3: CASSQVRGVTEAFF. The CDR3 DNA sequence: TGTGCCAGCAGCCAAGTCCGGGGTGTAACTGAAGCTTTCTTT.

This clonotype was seen ten or more times. This chain uses TRBV20-1 with TRBJ2-5, with unresolved D. Deletions cut 1 base from V and 2 bases from J, with 14 bases between. From germline, CDR1 is DFQATT and CDR2 SNEGSKA (reference sequence). The CDR3 runs to 15 residues. CDR3 coding DNA: TGCAGTGCTAGAGGCGTTGCGGCAGCTCAAGAGACCCAGTACTTC. It encodes CSARGVAAAQETQYF.

This clonotype was counted ten times or more. Likely a read error: the CDR3 ends without its conserved phenylalanine or tryptophan. This sequence joins TRBV15 and TRBJ2-1; TRBD2 agrees at 7 bases. The J segment lost 3 bases and the V segment lost 3 bases, leaving 5 bases of the junction unmatched. Per the germline V gene, CDR1 is LNHNV and CDR2 is YYDKDF (reference sequence). The CDR3 loop spans 15 amino acids. CDR3: CATSSGDYLYNEQFL. CDR3 DNA sequence: TGTGCCACCAGCAGCGGGGACTACCTCTACAATGAGCAGTTCCTC.